A selection of T cell receptor beta chains follows, all from one sample in a study of cytomegalovirus exposure and HLA in healthy donors. Clones were sequenced by immunoSEQ multiplex PCR, and TCRdb holds only the in-frame ones, with some missing. The table lists 150,000 or so clones. The sample comprised PBMCs. These receptors were taken from a woman between 50 and 59 years old in good health and CMV-seronegative. The CDR3 runs from the conserved cysteine through the conserved F or W. Each record gives: J gene, V gene, D gene, CDR3 DNA, CDR3 protein. A D gene is named only where the DNA matches it firmly.

TRBJ1-2,TRBV28,TRBD1,TGTGCCAGCAGTCCCGGGACAGCTAACTATGGCTACACCTTC,CASSPGTANYGYTF
TRBJ2-2,TRBV19,TRBD1,TGTGCCAGTAGTGGGACAGGACAGGGCACCATACGAGGCACCGGGGAGCTGTTTTTT,CASSGTGQGTIRGTGELFF
TRBJ1-2,TRBV5-1,.,TGCGCCAGCAGCTCTCGGGACTCCTATGGCTACACCTTC,CASSSRDSYGYTF
TRBJ1-2,TRBV5-1,.,TGCGCCAGCAGCTTGGCGATTGGCAGACTGAACTATGGCTACACCTTC,CASSLAIGRLNYGYTF
TRBJ1-1,TRBV5-1,.,TGCGCCAGCAGCTTGGGGCAGGTTGACACTGAAGCTTTCTTT,CASSLGQVDTEAFF
TRBJ1-6,TRBV1,.,TGCACCAGCAGCCAAGCAAGGGGGTGGGACAGCAATAATTCACCCCTCCACTTT,CTSSQARGWDSNNSPLHF
TRBJ1-5,TRBV7-9,.,TGTGCCAGCAGCTTTGAAGGGAGAAATCAGCCCCAGCATTTT,CASSFEGRNQPQHF
TRBJ1-1,TRBV11-2,TRBD1,TGTGCCAGCAGCCTTAGGCAGGGGGCCTCTGAAGCTTTCTTT,CASSLRQGASEAFF
TRBJ1-2,TRBV4-1,.,TGCGCCAGCAGCCAAGGGCCCCTCGGGGGGGGCTATGGCTACACCTTC,CASSQGPLGGGYGYTF
TRBJ2-7,TRBV28,TRBD2,TGTGCCAGCAGTTTGAGGGCGGGGGGGATCTACGAGCAGTACTTC,CASSLRAGGIYEQYF
TRBJ1-1,TRBV29-1,.,TGCAGCGTTGCCATCACTGAAGCTTTCTTT,CSVAITEAFF
TRBJ2-7,TRBV28,.,TGTGCCTCGTTTTCGACAGGAGATTACGAGCAGTACTTC,CASFSTGDYEQYF
TRBJ1-1,TRBV30,.,TGTGCCTGGAGGCGAGAGAACACTGAAGCTTTCTTT,CAWRRENTEAFF
TRBJ2-4,TRBV2,.,TGTGCCAGCAGCCAGGGGCTAGCCAAAAACATTCAGTACTTC,CASSQGLAKNIQYF
TRBJ2-7,TRBV28,.,TGTGCCAGCAGTTTTATAGACAGGAGCTACGAGCAGTACTTC,CASSFIDRSYEQYF
TRBJ2-3,TRBV19,.,TGTGCCAGTAGGGACAGCCCTAGCACAGATACGCAGTATTTT,CASRDSPSTDTQYF
TRBJ2-4,TRBV11-1,.,TGTGCCAGCAGCACGCGGCAGGGGACCAAAAACATTCAGTACTTC,CASSTRQGTKNIQYF
TRBJ2-2,TRBV27,TRBD2,TGTGCCAGCAGTATGGCGGGGGGCATGAACACCGGGGAGCTGTTTTTT,CASSMAGGMNTGELFF
TRBJ2-7,TRBV7-9,.,TGTGCCAGCAGCGCAACATGGGGCGGGACCTACGAGCAGTACTTC,CASSATWGGTYEQYF
TRBJ2-7,TRBV10-3,TRBD1,TGTGCCATCAGTTTTATCGGGACAGGGGTTAACGAGCAGTACTTC,CAISFIGTGVNEQYF
TRBJ2-7,TRBV7-2,.,TGTGCCAGCAGCTCTGTCAGGGGCCCCGAGCAGTACTTC,CASSSVRGPEQYF
TRBJ2-7,TRBV11-2,TRBD2,TGTGCCAGCAGCCCGGGGGGGGCTATCTACGAGCAGTACTTC,CASSPGGAIYEQYF
TRBJ2-7,TRBV6-1,.,TGTGCCAGCAGTAGCGCCAGCCTACTTGACGAGCAGTACTTC,CASSSASLLDEQYF
TRBJ2-2,TRBV27,TRBD1,TGTGCCAGCAGTTTCGGGACAGGGGGGAGCACCGGGGAGCTGTTTTTT,CASSFGTGGSTGELFF
TRBJ1-1,TRBV9,TRBD1,TGTGCCAGCAGTCCAAGCCTTGGGACAGGACAAGCTTTCTTT,CASSPSLGTGQAFF
TRBJ2-5,TRBV7-3,.,TGTGCCAGCAGCCTATCTGTGGCGGTCCAAGAGACCCAGTACTTC,CASSLSVAVQETQYF
TRBJ2-4,TRBV27,.,TGTGCCAGCAGTCACCAGTGGGGACTAGCCAAAAACATTCAGTACTTC,CASSHQWGLAKNIQYF
TRBJ2-1,TRBV29-1,TRBD2,TGCAGCGTTGAATTGAGCGGGAGGGCCGTGTACAATGAGCAGTTCTTC,CSVELSGRAVYNEQFF
TRBJ1-1,TRBV5-1,.,TGCGCCAGCAGCAGCGGGAACACTGAAGCTTTCTTT,CASSSGNTEAFF
TRBJ1-4,TRBV5-1,.,TGCGCCAGCAGCTTGGATGCAGGCGAAAAACTGTTTTTT,CASSLDAGEKLFF
TRBJ1-1,TRBV28,.,TGTGCCAGCAGTTTCCCAGGGAGGACTGAAGCTTTCTTT,CASSFPGRTEAFF
TRBJ1-3,TRBV6-9,TRBD1,TGTGCCAGCAGTTGGGGGACAGGCAGCGGTGGAAACACCATATATTTT,CASSWGTGSGGNTIYF
TRBJ2-5,TRBV5-1,.,TGCGCCAGCAGCGCAATCGGTAACCAAGAGACCCAGTACTTC,CASSAIGNQETQYF
TRBJ1-2,TRBV27,.,TGTGCCAGCAGTTCAAATAACTATGGCTACACCTTC,CASSSNNYGYTF
TRBJ1-4,TRBV28,.,TGTGCCAGCAGTTTACCGGGAGTGAGGACTGGTGAAAAACTGTTTTTT,CASSLPGVRTGEKLFF
TRBJ1-4,TRBV11-2,TRBD1,TGTGCCAGCAGCGATGAGATAGGACAGGGCGAGGAAAAACTGTTTTTT,CASSDEIGQGEEKLFF
TRBJ2-1,TRBV20-1,.,TGCAGTGCTAGAGATGAAACCAGGTGGTTCTTC,CSARDETRWFF
TRBJ2-7,TRBV27,TRBD1,TGTGCCAGCAGTTTATCAAAACAGGGGGTATACGAGCAGTACTTC,CASSLSKQGVYEQYF
TRBJ2-4,TRBV15,.,TGTGCCACCAGCAGGGTTCTCACAGGTTCGGGCGACATTCAGTACTTC,CATSRVLTGSGDIQYF
TRBJ2-3,TRBV2,TRBD2,TGTGCCAGCAGTTCTAGCGGGGGAGACACAGATACGCAGTATTTT,CASSSSGGDTDTQYF
TRBJ2-7,TRBV5-6,.,TGTGCCAGCAGTCGCTCCTACGAGCAGTACTTC,CASSRSYEQYF
TRBJ2-3,TRBV6-5,.,TGTGCCAGCAGTTACTCGGTAGGGGCAGGTCAAGATACGCAGTATTTT,CASSYSVGAGQDTQYF
TRBJ1-3,TRBV4-2,.,TGTGCCAGCAGCCCGGGGGTGGAGCTTTATTCTGGAAACACCATATATTTT,CASSPGVELYSGNTIYF
TRBJ1-4,TRBV19,.,TGTGCCAGTTCTTCAGGGTTCTCACGCTCAACTAATGAAAAACTGTTTTTT,CASSSGFSRSTNEKLFF
TRBJ2-1,TRBV7-2,.,TGTGCCAGCAGCATAAGGGGGGGTGAAGGATCGCAGTTCTTC,CASSIRGGEGSQFF